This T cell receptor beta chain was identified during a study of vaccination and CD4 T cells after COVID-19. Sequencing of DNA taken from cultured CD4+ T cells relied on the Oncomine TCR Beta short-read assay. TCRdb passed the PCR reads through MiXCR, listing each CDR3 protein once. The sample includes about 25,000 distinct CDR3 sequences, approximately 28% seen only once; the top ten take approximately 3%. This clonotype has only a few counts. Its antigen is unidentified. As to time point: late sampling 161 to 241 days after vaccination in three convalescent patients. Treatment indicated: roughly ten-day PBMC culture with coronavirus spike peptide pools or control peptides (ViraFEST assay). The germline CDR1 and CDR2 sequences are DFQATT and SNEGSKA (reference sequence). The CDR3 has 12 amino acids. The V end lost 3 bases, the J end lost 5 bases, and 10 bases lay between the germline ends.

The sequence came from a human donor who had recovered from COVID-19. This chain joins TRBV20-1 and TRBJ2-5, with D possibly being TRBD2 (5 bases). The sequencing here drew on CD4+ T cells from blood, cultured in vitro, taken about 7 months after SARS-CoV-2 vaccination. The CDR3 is CSARLLAETQYF. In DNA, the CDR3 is TGCAGTGCTAGGCTTCTAGCTGAGACCCAGTACTTC.